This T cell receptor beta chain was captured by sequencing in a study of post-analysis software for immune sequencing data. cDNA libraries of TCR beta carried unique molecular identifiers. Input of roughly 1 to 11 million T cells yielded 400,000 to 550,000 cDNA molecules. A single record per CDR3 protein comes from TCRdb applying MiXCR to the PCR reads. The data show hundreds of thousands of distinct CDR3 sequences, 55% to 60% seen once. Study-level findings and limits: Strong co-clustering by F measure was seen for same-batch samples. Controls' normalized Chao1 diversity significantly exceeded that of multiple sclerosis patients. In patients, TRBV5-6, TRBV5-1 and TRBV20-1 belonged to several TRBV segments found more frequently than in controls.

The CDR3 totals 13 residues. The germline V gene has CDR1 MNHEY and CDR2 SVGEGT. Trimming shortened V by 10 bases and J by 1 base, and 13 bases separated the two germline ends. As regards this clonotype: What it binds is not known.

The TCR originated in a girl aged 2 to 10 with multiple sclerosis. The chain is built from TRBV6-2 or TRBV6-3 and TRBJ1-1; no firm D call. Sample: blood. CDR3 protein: CATAVGSNTEAFF. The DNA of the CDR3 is TGTGCCACTGCGGTAGGATCGAACACTGAAGCTTTCTTT.